This T cell receptor (beta chain) was captured in a study of CD8+ T cells in alopecia areata. This clone was picked up a small number of times. These gene names are mouse names. The missing CDR3 end, 4 residues past where the read stops, is filled in from the germline J gene. Using CD4, CD8alpha, NKG2D, NKG2ACE and other markers, pooled cutaneous lymph node cells were sorted. This CDR3 is 15 amino acids long. V lost 4 bases and J lost 1; bases outside the gene matches: 3. Germline CDR1 LGHNA, CDR2 YNLKQL (reference sequence). RNA, once extracted, was reverse transcribed into cDNA for use as the sequencing template. Assay used: immunoSEQ multiplex PCR; TCRdb lists only in-frame clones, some missing. Observed are approximately 300,000 clones, no singletons, with the top ten taking more than 0.95%.

The chain recombines TRBV5 with TRBJ2-5; TRBD1 matches 9 bases. The TCR was taken from a C3H/HeJ mouse with alopecia areata. MHC haplotype of the strain: H2-k. Material for sequencing was CD4+ T cells sorted from a lymph node. CDR3 DNA (partial): TGTGCCAGCAGCCCCCGACAGGGGGACCAAGAC. Translated: CASSPRQGDQD. The entire CDR3 protein is CASSPRQGDQDTQYF.